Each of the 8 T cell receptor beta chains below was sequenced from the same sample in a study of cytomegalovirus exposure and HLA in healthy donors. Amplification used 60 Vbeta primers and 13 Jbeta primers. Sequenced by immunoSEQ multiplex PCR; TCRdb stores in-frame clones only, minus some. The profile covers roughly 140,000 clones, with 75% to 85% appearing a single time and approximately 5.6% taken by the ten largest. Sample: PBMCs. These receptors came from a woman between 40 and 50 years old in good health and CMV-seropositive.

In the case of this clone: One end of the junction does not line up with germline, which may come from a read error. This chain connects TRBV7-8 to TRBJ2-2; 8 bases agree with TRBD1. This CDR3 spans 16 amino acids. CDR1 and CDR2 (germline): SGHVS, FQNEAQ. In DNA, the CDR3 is TGTGCCGGCAGCTCGGGGACAGGAATAAATAGGGGGGAGCTGTTTTTT. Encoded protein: CAGSSGTGINRGELFF.

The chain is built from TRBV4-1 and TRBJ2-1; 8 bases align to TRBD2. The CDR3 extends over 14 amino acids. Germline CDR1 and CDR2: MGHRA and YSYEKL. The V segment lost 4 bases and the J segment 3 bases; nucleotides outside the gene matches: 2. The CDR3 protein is CASSLGLGYNEQFF. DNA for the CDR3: TGCGCCAGCAGCCTGGGACTAGGCTACAATGAGCAGTTCTTC.

The chain's CDR3 is CASSQDFTNRPLGGYTF. DNA of the CDR3: TGTGCCAGCAGCCAAGACTTTACGAACAGGCCTCTGGGTGGCTACACCTTC. The chain combines TRBV4-2 with TRBJ1-2; perhaps TRBD1 as D (5 bases). The germline V gene encodes CDR1 LGHNA and CDR2 YNFKEQ. There are 17 residues in the CDR3. Trimming took off 0 bases at V and 7 bases at J, with 21 bases between the two ends.

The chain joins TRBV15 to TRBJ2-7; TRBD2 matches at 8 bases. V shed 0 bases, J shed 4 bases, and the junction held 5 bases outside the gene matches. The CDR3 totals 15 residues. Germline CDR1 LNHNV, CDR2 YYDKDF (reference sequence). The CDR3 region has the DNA TGTGCCACCAGCAGAGATCTAGCTAGCGGGTACGAGCAGTACTTC. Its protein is CATSRDLASGYEQYF.

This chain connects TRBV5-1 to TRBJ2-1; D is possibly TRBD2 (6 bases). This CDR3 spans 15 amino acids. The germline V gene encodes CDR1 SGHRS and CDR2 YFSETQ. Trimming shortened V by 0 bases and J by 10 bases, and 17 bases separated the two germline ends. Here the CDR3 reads CASSLEHAAEGEQFF. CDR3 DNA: TGCGCCAGCAGCTTGGAACACGCAGCGGAGGGGGAGCAGTTCTTC. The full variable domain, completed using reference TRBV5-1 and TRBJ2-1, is KAGVTQTPRYLIKTRGQQVTLSCSPISGHRSVSWYQQTPGQGLQFLFEYFSETQRNKGNFPGRFSGRQFSNSRSEMNVSTLELGDSALYLCASSLEHAAEGEQFFGPGTRLTVL.

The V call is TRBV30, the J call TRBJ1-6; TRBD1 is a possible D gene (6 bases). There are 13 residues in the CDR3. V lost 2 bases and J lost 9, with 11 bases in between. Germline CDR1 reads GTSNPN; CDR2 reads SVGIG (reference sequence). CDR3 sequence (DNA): TGTGCCTGGAGTTTAGGGGGAATTTCACCCCTCCACTTT. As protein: CAWSLGGISPLHF.

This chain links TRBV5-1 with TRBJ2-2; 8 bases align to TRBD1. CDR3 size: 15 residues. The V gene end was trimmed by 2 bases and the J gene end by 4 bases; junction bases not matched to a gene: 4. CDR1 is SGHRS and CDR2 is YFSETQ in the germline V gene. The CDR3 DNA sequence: TGCGCCAGCAGCTTTCAGGGGGCGGCCACCGGGGAGCTGTTTTTT. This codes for CASSFQGAATGELFF.

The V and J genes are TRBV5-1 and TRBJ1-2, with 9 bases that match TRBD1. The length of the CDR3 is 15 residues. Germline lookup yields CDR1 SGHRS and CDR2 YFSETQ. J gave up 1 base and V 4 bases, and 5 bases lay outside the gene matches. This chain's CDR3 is CASSRTGAHNYGYTF. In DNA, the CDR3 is TGCGCCAGCAGCAGGACAGGGGCGCATAACTATGGCTACACCTTC.